Presented here are 27 T cell receptor beta chains from one specimen sequenced in a study of cytomegalovirus exposure and HLA in healthy donors. The PCR had 60 Vbeta and 13 Jbeta primers. Method: immunoSEQ multiplex PCR; TCRdb's copy keeps in-frame clones and lacks some. The sample carries approximately 150,000 clones, about 82% recorded once. Sequenced sample: PBMCs. These receptors were collected from a male donor in good health and CMV-seronegative.

The genes are TRBV9 and TRBJ1-1; D perhaps matches TRBD1 (6 bases). Deletions cut 3 bases from V and 11 bases from J, with 23 bases between. CDR1 SGDLS and CDR2 YYNGEE come from the germline V gene. This CDR3 has 15 residues. As DNA, the CDR3 is TGTGCCAGCAGCGCGTCCCCCCAGGGGTCGAGGTGGGCTTTCTTT. As protein: CASSASPQGSRWAFF. The complete variable domain, with remaining parts taken from reference TRBV9 and TRBJ1-1, reads DSGVTQTPKHLITATGQRVTLRCSPRSGDLSVYWYQQSLDQGLQFLIQYYNGEERAKGNILERFSAQQFPDLHSELNLSSLELGDSALYFCASSASPQGSRWAFFGQGTRLTVV.

The rearrangement joins TRBV20-1 to TRBJ1-2; unclear D gene. Germline V gene sequence: CDR1 DFQATT, CDR2 SNEGSKA (reference sequence). This CDR3 region has 11 residues. The ends were cut back, 3 bases at V and 13 bases at J, with 15 bases in the middle. The CDR3 DNA reads TGCAGTGCTAGTAGAGGTCCTAGCTGCACCTTC. Amino acids: CSASRGPSCTF.

The chain employs TRBV10-3 and TRBJ2-7; D unresolved. V lost 2 bases and J 0 bases, leaving 5 bases between the germline ends. This CDR3 is built from 13 residues. Germline V gene data show CDR1 as ENHRY and CDR2 as SYGVKD. In DNA, the CDR3 is TGTGCCATCAGTGAGGTCAGCTCCTACGAGCAGTACTTC. Its translation: CAISEVSSYEQYF.

This clone occurred a few times. The J gene is TRBJ2-1, the V gene TRBV6-4; D possibly corresponds to TRBD2 (5 bases). The CDR3 is made up of 15 amino acids. V was trimmed by 3 bases and J by 8 bases, leaving 17 bases between them. Germline CDR1 reads MRHNA; CDR2 reads SNTAGT. This CDR3 reads CASSDWAGPSYEQFF. As DNA, the CDR3 is TGTGCCAGCAGTGATTGGGCGGGTCCAAGCTATGAGCAGTTCTTC.

The chain has TRBV7-9 and TRBJ2-1, with 16 bases matching TRBD2. Germline V gives CDR1 SEHNR, CDR2 FQNEAQ (reference sequence). With 4 bases clipped from V and 7 bases from J, the junction kept 10 bases outside the gene matches. This CDR3 spans 18 amino acids. In DNA form, the CDR3 reads TGTGCCAGCAGCTGGGTCCCGGGACTAGCGGGGGGGCCGAATGAGCAGTTCTTC. Encoded protein: CASSWVPGLAGGPNEQFF.

The chain carries TRBV2 and TRBJ2-3; 7 bases map to TRBD2. V was clipped by 6 bases and J by 7 bases; unmatched bases: 13. Germline CDR1 reads SNHLY; CDR2 reads FYNNEI. CDR3 length equals 15 residues. In nucleotides, the CDR3 is TGTGCCAGCAGAACGACTAGCAGTCTTCGAAATACGCAGTATTTT. Its protein is CASRTTSSLRNTQYF.

The chain couples TRBV7-2 to TRBJ2-7; 7 bases line up with TRBD2. The CDR3 contains 15 residues. Germline values: CDR1 SGHTA, CDR2 FQGNSA. The J segment lost 3 bases and the V segment lost 5 bases, leaving 10 bases of the junction unmatched. The CDR3 spells CASSGPGLEGYEQYF. The CDR3 region has the DNA TGTGCCAGCAGCGGCCCAGGACTAGAGGGCTACGAGCAGTACTTC.

V and J are TRBV6-5 and TRBJ2-5; perhaps TRBD2 as D (5 bases). V was cut by 6 bases and J by 2 bases, with 10 bases left in between. The CDR3 has 13 amino acids. The germline CDR1 and CDR2 sequences are MNHEY and SVGAGI. CDR3 in amino acids: CASSRLAQETQYF. Written as DNA, the CDR3 is TGTGCCAGCAGCCGCCTAGCACAAGAGACCCAGTACTTC.

The chain uses TRBV28 and TRBJ2-2; D is undetermined. CDR1 and CDR2 from the germline V gene are MDHEN and SYDVKM. V lost 5 bases to trimming and J lost 4 bases, with 8 bases between them. The CDR3 is made up of 13 amino acids. CDR3 DNA: TGTGCCAGCAGTGTGGCTAGCACCGGGGAGCTGTTTTTT. As protein: CASSVASTGELFF.

V gene TRBV19 combines with J gene TRBJ1-3, with no clear D. Germline values: CDR1 LNHDA, CDR2 SQIVND (reference sequence). The V and J ends lost 4 bases and 2 bases respectively, with 9 bases between them. This CDR3 contains 14 residues. The CDR3 here is CASSTGFPGNTIYF. CDR3 nucleotides: TGTGCCAGTAGTACGGGTTTCCCTGGAAACACCATATATTTT.

The genes are TRBV5-6 and TRBJ2-7, with D possibly being TRBD1 (6 bases). The V end was cut by 1 base, the J end by 5 bases, with 22 bases between. This CDR3 has 17 residues. Germline V gives CDR1 SGHDT, CDR2 YYEEEE. CDR3 protein: CASSLSLVGTHAHEQYF. Here the CDR3 DNA reads TGTGCCAGCAGCTTGAGCCTCGTCGGGACACATGCTCACGAGCAGTACTTC.

The chain has TRBV18 and TRBJ2-3, with D possibly TRBD2 on 6 matching bases. This CDR3 comprises 16 residues. The ends were cut back, 1 base at V and 1 base at J, with 12 bases in the middle. CDR1 is KGHSH and CDR2 is LQKENI in the germline V gene. CDR3 amino acids: CASSPQTGGGTDTQYF. CDR3 coding DNA: TGTGCCAGCTCACCACAAACCGGGGGAGGCACAGATACGCAGTATTTT.

The chain joins TRBV6-1 to TRBJ1-1; no definite D call. Trimming removed 4 bases at V and 4 bases at J, with 10 bases between. Looked up from germline, CDR1 is MNHNS and CDR2 is SASEGT. There are 13 residues in the CDR3. The CDR3 sequence: CASSVWESTEAFF. In DNA, the CDR3 is TGTGCCAGCAGTGTGTGGGAGAGCACTGAAGCTTTCTTT.

The genes are TRBV30 and TRBJ1-1; 9 bases agree with TRBD1. Germline V lookup: CDR1 GTSNPN, CDR2 SVGIG (reference sequence). The V segment lost 2 bases and the J segment 0 bases; nucleotides outside the gene matches: 7. The CDR3 has 16 amino acids. The CDR3 spells CAWSLTGDRVNTEAFF. The CDR3 DNA reads TGTGCCTGGAGTCTAACTGGGGACAGGGTGAACACTGAAGCTTTCTTT. Drawing the rest from reference TRBV30 and TRBJ1-1, the complete variable domain is SQTIHQWPATLVQPVGSPLSLECTVEGTSNPNLYWYRQAAGRGLQLLFYSVGIGQISSEVPQNLSASRPQDRQFILSSKKLLLSDSGFYLCAWSLTGDRVNTEAFFGQGTRLTVV.

The V call is TRBV2, the J call TRBJ2-7; 8 bases are shared with TRBD1. This CDR3 has 13 residues. Unmatched junction bases numbered 5, after V lost 7 bases and J lost 3 bases. Germline loops: CDR1 SNHLY, CDR2 FYNNEI. CDR3: CASKVGQGYEQYF. CDR3 sequence (DNA): TGTGCCAGCAAGGTAGGACAGGGCTACGAGCAGTACTTC.

The chain has TRBV28 and TRBJ1-4, with 7 bases matching TRBD1. The V gene's germline CDR1 is MDHEN and CDR2 SYDVKM. The CDR3 runs to 14 residues. With 7 bases clipped from V and 8 bases from J, the junction kept 10 bases outside the gene matches. CDR3 residues: CASINRGRDEKLFF. The CDR3 DNA is TGTGCCAGCATCAACAGGGGAAGGGACGAAAAACTGTTTTTT.

This clone was counted a few times. V usage is TRBV25-1 and J usage is TRBJ1-1; TRBD1 might be the D (6 bases). The ends were cut back, 5 bases at V and 10 bases at J, with 14 bases in the middle. CDR1 and CDR2 from the germline V gene are MGHDK and SYGVNS. The CDR3 runs to 12 residues. CDR3 residues: CASSPTGRGAFF. The CDR3, as DNA: TGTGCCAGCAGTCCGACAGGCAGGGGAGCTTTCTTT.

Note on this clone: At one end the junction does not follow the germline gene, possibly because of a read error. The chain couples TRBV28 to TRBJ2-7, with TRBD2 matching 16 bases. Per the germline V gene, CDR1 is MDHEN and CDR2 is SYDVKM. This CDR3 region has 14 residues. CDR3 loop: CASSLTGTSGRVFF. DNA of the CDR3: TGTGCCAGCAGTTTAACGGGGACTAGCGGGAGGGTGTTTTTC.

The chain uses TRBV7-8 and TRBJ2-1; D gene uncertain. The V end lost 0 bases, the J end lost 5 bases, and 5 bases lay between the germline ends. From germline, CDR1 is SGHVS and CDR2 FQNEAQ. The CDR3 spans 13 residues. CDR3 DNA sequence: TGTGCCAGCAGCTTAGCTGCTAACAATGAGCAGTTCTTC. Protein sequence: CASSLAANNEQFF.

The gene calls are TRBV7-9 and TRBJ1-5; TRBD1 matches 7 bases. CDR3 length equals 16 residues. From germline, CDR1 is SEHNR and CDR2 FQNEAQ (reference sequence). Trimming removed 3 bases from V and 7 bases from J; junction bases left unmatched: 12. The CDR3 spells CASSFVGGGKEQPQHF. The CDR3 DNA follows: TGTGCCAGCAGCTTTGTTGGAGGGGGCAAGGAACAGCCCCAGCATTTT.

A few counts support this clone. The J gene is TRBJ1-1, the V gene TRBV25-1; TRBD1 matches 10 bases. After removal of 6 bases from V and 5 bases from J, the junction contained 3 bases not matched to a gene. Per germline, CDR1 MGHDK and CDR2 SYGVNS. The CDR3 is made up of 13 amino acids. The CDR3 DNA sequence: TGTGCCAGCAGGAGGACAGGGGGGACTGAAGCTTTCTTT. As protein: CASRRTGGTEAFF.

This clone was recorded only once. The chain couples TRBV19 to TRBJ1-1; perhaps TRBD1 as D (5 bases). Trimming removed 1 base at V and 6 bases at J, with 15 bases between. CDR3 length: 15 residues. Germline CDR1 and CDR2: LNHDA and SQIVND (reference sequence). CDR3 region: CASSIVAGRAAEAFF. The CDR3 DNA sequence: TGTGCCAGTAGTATAGTTGCCGGCAGGGCAGCTGAAGCTTTCTTT.

The genes are TRBV6-5 and TRBJ2-1; maybe TRBD2 (6 bases). In germline, CDR1 is MNHEY, CDR2 SVGAGI. This CDR3 spans 15 amino acids. Trimming removed 2 bases from V and 4 bases from J, with 12 bases in between. CDR3 amino acids: CASSYVAAPYNEQFF. The CDR3 region has the DNA TGTGCCAGCAGTTACGTAGCGGCACCATACAATGAGCAGTTCTTC.

The gene calls are TRBV18 and TRBJ1-2; no reliable D call. V was pared by 6 bases and J by 0 bases, with 8 bases between. Germline CDR1 reads KGHSH; CDR2 reads LQKENI. CDR3 length: 13 residues. CDR3 bases: TGTGCCAGCTCCCGGAGCTCTAACTATGGCTACACCTTC. Its translation: CASSRSSNYGYTF.

The table lists this clone with a few counts. The chain couples TRBV13 to TRBJ1-2; a possible D gene is TRBD1 (6 bases). The V and J ends lost 5 bases and 1 base respectively, with 17 bases between them. CDR3 length: 16 amino acids. Germline CDR1 reads PRHDT; CDR2 reads FYEKMQ (reference sequence). The DNA for the CDR3 is TGTGCCAGCAGCACCCAACTTGGACAGAGTAACTATGGCTACACCTTC. Translation: CASSTQLGQSNYGYTF.

As for this clone: A read error may explain this, as a much larger clone is one base away. The genes are TRBV5-4 and TRBJ1-1; TRBD1 agrees at 7 bases. The V gene's germline CDR1 is SGHNT and CDR2 YYREEE (reference sequence). CDR3 size: 14 residues. V lost 2 bases to trimming and J lost 5 bases; unmatched junction nucleotides: 6. CDR3 loop: CASSFRGTGTEAFF. CDR3 bases: TGTGCCAGCAGCTTCAGGGGGACTGGAACTGAAGCTTTCTTT.

The gene calls are TRBV19 and TRBJ2-7, with D maybe TRBD1 (6 bases). V lost 7 bases and J 6 bases, leaving 13 bases between the germline ends. This CDR3 contains 12 residues. The germline V gene has CDR1 LNHDA and CDR2 SQIVND (reference sequence). The CDR3 DNA reads TGTGCCAGTAAGACGACAGGCGGCGAGCAGTACTTC. Residues: CASKTTGGEQYF.